This TCR beta chain is drawn from a study of blood T cell repertoires in COVID-19. The protocol was immunoSEQ multiplex PCR, while the TCRdb copy is restricted to in-frame clones and leaves out a portion. In the table there are 250,000 to 350,000 clones, about nine tenths of which are singletons. This CDR3 has 13 amino acids. V was trimmed by 3 bases and J by 6 bases, leaving 11 bases between them. Germline CDR1 is DFQATT and CDR2 is SNEGSKA (reference sequence). The source of this sequence is a woman aged 50 to 65 who had recovered from COVID-19. J is TRBJ1-4 and V is TRBV20-1; D unresolved. Sequencing used peripheral blood. In nucleotides, the CDR3 is TGCAGTGCTAGTGGGCCCCAACATGAAAAACTGTTTTTT. Protein: CSASGPQHEKLFF.